The 21 T cell receptor beta chains below come from one sample, sequenced in a study of T cells of healthy individuals (dated by TCRdb to between 2017 and 2018). Libraries were built with 5' RACE. The instrument given in TCRdb is Illumina MiSeq. TCRdb's own reprocessing of the public reads used fastp at Q25 and MiXCR and kept productive beta chains. Rows with one shared CDR3 protein collapse into an entry with the most common genes and DNA. This sample holds about 57,000 distinct CDR3 sequences; 15% to 20% were observed only once. The ten largest clones take up about 4.7% of the sample. These receptors originate from a human donor in good health.

The V call is TRBV29-1, the J call TRBJ2-7; 9 bases are a match to TRBD1. The germline V gene has CDR1 SQVTM and CDR2 ANQGSEA. The V segment lost 4 bases and the J segment 6 bases; nucleotides outside the gene matches: 10. The CDR3 length is 14 residues. CDR3 loop: CSVVLGQGPPEQYF. DNA for the CDR3: TGCAGCGTTGTCCTGGGACAGGGACCTCCCGAGCAGTACTTC.

This clonotype turned up a few times. J is TRBJ1-2 and V is TRBV12-3 or TRBV12-4; 8 bases align to TRBD1. V was pared by 6 bases and J by 10 bases, with 10 bases of the junction left unmatched. The CDR3 sequence is 13 residues long. The CDR3 bases are TGTGCCAGCAGCAGGGGGCGGGTTCAAGACTACACCTTC. Its translation: CASSRGRVQDYTF.

V is TRBV5-6 and J is TRBJ2-7, with D possibly being TRBD2 (6 bases). This CDR3 contains 13 residues. Germline loops: CDR1 SGHDT, CDR2 YYEEEE. Trimming removed 5 bases from V and 3 bases from J, with 12 bases in between. CDR3 sequence reads: CASRRLDHYEQYF. The CDR3 bases are TGTGCCAGCAGGCGACTAGACCACTACGAGCAGTACTTC.

Note on this clonotype: This could be a read error, since a much larger clone is one nucleotide away. The chain combines TRBV10-3 with TRBJ1-1, with D maybe TRBD1 (6 bases). Germline values: CDR1 ENHRY, CDR2 SYGVKD. The CDR3 is made up of 16 amino acids. The CDR3 nucleotides read TGTGTCATCAGTCCCGGTGGGGGGGGCGTAGGTGGTGAAGCTTTCTTT. This codes for CVISPGGGGVGGEAFF.

V gene TRBV5-1 combines with J gene TRBJ2-2, with D possibly called TRBD1 or TRBD2 (5 bases each). Germline assignment: CDR1 SGHRS and CDR2 YFSETQ. Trimming took 7 bases from V and 1 from J, leaving 11 bases between them. This CDR3 has 14 residues. Here the CDR3 reads CASAGTRNTGELFF. In nucleotides, the CDR3 is TGCGCCAGCGCCGGGACGAGGAACACCGGGGAGCTGTTTTTT.

This clonotype was seen repeatedly, ten times or more. The chain uses TRBV20-1 and TRBJ1-4; the D gene is possibly TRBD1 (6 bases). The germline V and J ends were trimmed by 3 bases and 5 bases, with 13 bases remaining between them. CDR3 length: 14 residues. From germline, CDR1 is DFQATT and CDR2 SNEGSKA (reference sequence). Written as DNA, the CDR3 is TGCAGTGCTAGGCCGACAGGCCAGAATGAAAAACTGTTTTTT. It codes for CSARPTGQNEKLFF.

CDR3 DNA sequence: TGCAGTGCGATAGGGACGGAGGTCGATCAGCCCCAGCATTTT. As protein: CSAIGTEVDQPQHF. This chain connects TRBV20-1 to TRBJ1-5; D perhaps matches TRBD1 (5 bases). V gave up 6 bases and J gave up 5 bases, with 17 bases separating them. The CDR3 sequence is 14 residues long. The germline V gene has CDR1 DFQATT and CDR2 SNEGSKA (reference sequence).

The chain employs TRBV15 and TRBJ2-1, with D unclear. This CDR3 has 12 residues. The V gene lost 0 bases and the J gene lost 9 bases, with 6 bases spanning the gap. The germline CDR1 and CDR2 sequences are LNHNV and YYDKDF (reference sequence). The CDR3 reads CATSRDIAEQFF. The CDR3 DNA reads TGTGCCACCAGCAGAGATATTGCTGAGCAGTTCTTC.

This clonotype was observed a few times. The chain is built from TRBV28 and TRBJ1-6; no clear D gene. This CDR3 comprises 12 residues. Trimming stripped 7 bases from V and 8 bases from J, with 9 bases between. The germline V gene has CDR1 MDHEN and CDR2 SYDVKM. This chain's CDR3 is CASKTVDSPLHF. CDR3 DNA sequence: TGTGCCAGCAAAACGGTCGATTCACCCCTCCACTTT.

About this clonotype itself: This may be a read error: a much more frequent sequence differs by one nucleotide. The J gene is TRBJ2-3, the V gene TRBV6-2 or TRBV6-3; D is perhaps TRBD2 (6 bases). This CDR3 contains 16 residues. CDR1 MNHEY and CDR2 SVGEGT come from the germline V gene. The germline V and J ends were trimmed by 5 bases and 4 bases, with 19 bases remaining between them. CDR3 amino acids: CASSRTSRSGSDTQYF. CDR3 coding DNA: TGTGCCAGCAGTCGAACTAGCAGGAGTGGCTCAGATACGCAGTATTTT.

The chain joins TRBV28 to TRBJ2-1; the match to TRBD2 covers 8 bases. The germline gives CDR1 MDHEN, CDR2 SYDVKM. The CDR3 loop spans 16 amino acids. Losses at the gene ends were 4 bases for V and 1 base for J; bases not matched to a gene: 6. This CDR3 reads CASSSPIAGSYNEQFF. For the CDR3, the DNA is TGTGCCAGCAGTTCTCCCATAGCGGGGTCCTACAATGAGCAGTTCTTC.

The V call is TRBV5-1, the J call TRBJ1-6, with D perhaps matching TRBD1 (5 bases). The ends were cut back, 6 bases at V and 7 bases at J, with 17 bases in the middle. This CDR3 has 15 amino acids. Germline values: CDR1 SGHRS, CDR2 YFSETQ. The CDR3 bases are TGCGCCAGCACCTCTGCGGGGCCTGGGAATTCACCCCTCCACTTT. This codes for CASTSAGPGNSPLHF.

Concerning this clonotype: A much bigger clone sits one base away, suggesting this may be a read error. V usage is TRBV28 and J usage is TRBJ2-2, with D maybe TRBD1 (6 bases). This CDR3 is 15 amino acids long. Looked up from germline, CDR1 is MDHEN and CDR2 is SYDVKM. The V end was cut by 6 bases, the J end by 4 bases, with 15 bases between. CDR3 loop: CASSRRIRGTGELFF. CDR3 coding DNA: TGTGCCAGCAGCAGAAGGATCAGGGGCACCGGGGAGCTGTTTTTT.

This sequence joins TRBV19 and TRBJ2-1; 12 nucleotides agree with TRBD2. V was pared by 9 bases and J by 9 bases, with 12 bases of the junction left unmatched. Germline V gene lookup returns CDR1 LNHDA and CDR2 SQIVND (reference sequence). The CDR3 is 15 residues long. DNA of the CDR3: TGTGCCAGCGCGCCGGGACTAGCGGGTGGGACTGAGCAGTTCTTC. Protein sequence: CASAPGLAGGTEQFF. The complete variable domain, with remaining parts taken from reference TRBV19 and TRBJ2-1, reads DGGITQSPKYLFRKEGQNVTLSCEQNLNHDAMYWYRQDPGQGLRLIYYSQIVNDFQKGDIAEGYSVSREKKESFPLTVTSAQKNPTAFYLCASAPGLAGGTEQFFGPGTRLTVL.

The chain couples TRBV20-1 to TRBJ1-3, with 8 bases fitting TRBD1. Looked up from germline, CDR1 is DFQATT and CDR2 is SNEGSKA (reference sequence). V shed 1 base, J shed 8 bases, and the junction held 4 bases outside the gene matches. There are 13 residues in the CDR3. Written as DNA, the CDR3 is TGCAGTGCTAGAGGGACAGGGACGGACACCATATATTTT. Protein product: CSARGTGTDTIYF.

This clonotype was observed a few times. The rearrangement joins TRBV12-3 or TRBV12-4 to TRBJ1-1, with D possibly being TRBD1 (5 bases). Between the trimmed V and J ends, which lost 5 bases and 5 bases, there was a span of 12 bases. This CDR3 region has 13 residues. CDR3 in DNA: TGTGCCAGCAGTCGCAGACAGTTTACTGAAGCTTTCTTT. Protein: CASSRRQFTEAFF.

The V gene is TRBV6-2 or TRBV6-3, the J gene TRBJ2-1, with unresolved D. Germline lookup yields CDR1 MNHEY and CDR2 SVGEGT. CDR3 length: 15 amino acids. Trimming stripped 4 bases from V and 1 base from J, with 11 bases between. For the CDR3, the DNA is TGTGCCAGCAGTTCTTTCGGTTTGTCCTACAATGAGCAGTTCTTC. As protein: CASSSFGLSYNEQFF.

In this sample, this clonotype turned up a few times. The rearrangement uses TRBV7-9 and TRBJ1-2; 7 bases agree with TRBD1. The CDR3 contains 13 residues. CDR1 is SEHNR, CDR2 FQNEAQ, per germline (reference sequence). The junction had 5 bases not matched to a gene; V was cut back by 5 bases and J by 5 bases. The DNA of the CDR3 is TGTGCCAGCAGCCGGACAGGCTCTTATGGCTACACCTTC. It translates to CASSRTGSYGYTF. The full variable domain, completed using reference TRBV7-9 and TRBJ1-2, is DTGVSQNPRHKITKRGQNVTFRCDPISEHNRLYWYRQTLGQGPEFLTYFQNEAQLEKSRLLSDRFSAERPKGSFSTLEIQRTEQGDSAMYLCASSRTGSYGYTFGSGTRLTVV.

In this sample, this clonotype turned up many times. The J gene is TRBJ2-1, the V gene TRBV7-3; D unclear. This CDR3 has 12 residues. Germline CDR1 reads SGHTA; CDR2 reads FQGTGA. Trimming removed 0 bases at V and 9 bases at J, with 6 bases between. This CDR3 reads CASSLTVGEQFF. The CDR3 nucleotides are TGTGCCAGCAGCTTAACAGTCGGTGAGCAGTTCTTC.

The rearrangement uses TRBV28 and TRBJ2-3; 9 bases are a match to TRBD2. Germline lookup yields CDR1 MDHEN and CDR2 SYDVKM. CDR3 length equals 15 residues. V lost 8 bases, J lost 1 base, and 7 bases stayed unmatched. The CDR3 is CASPPERGGTDTQYF. CDR3 in DNA: TGTGCCAGCCCCCCCGAGCGGGGGGGCACAGATACGCAGTATTTT.

This clonotype occurred many times. J is TRBJ2-7 and V is TRBV24-1; possibly TRBD1 or TRBD2 for D (5 bases each). Trimming left V 9 bases short and J 4 bases short, with 15 bases between. This CDR3 region has 13 residues. Germline lookup yields CDR1 KGHDR and CDR2 SFDVKD. CDR3 bases: TGTGCCACCGTGACAGTCCGGGGATACGAGCAGTACTTC. Its protein is CATVTVRGYEQYF.